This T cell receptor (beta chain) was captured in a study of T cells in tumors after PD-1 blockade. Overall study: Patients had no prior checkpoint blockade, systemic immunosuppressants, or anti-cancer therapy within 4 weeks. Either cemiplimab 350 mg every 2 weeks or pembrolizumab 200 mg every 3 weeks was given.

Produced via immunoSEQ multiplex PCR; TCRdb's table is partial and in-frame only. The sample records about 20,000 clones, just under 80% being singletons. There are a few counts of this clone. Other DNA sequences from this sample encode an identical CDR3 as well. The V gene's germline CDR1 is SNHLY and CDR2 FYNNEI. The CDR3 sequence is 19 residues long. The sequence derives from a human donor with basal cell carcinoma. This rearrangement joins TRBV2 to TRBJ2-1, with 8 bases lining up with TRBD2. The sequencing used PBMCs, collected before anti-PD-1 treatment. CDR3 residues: CPRCHGGAGVGSSYNEQFF. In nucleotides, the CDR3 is TGTCCCCGCTGTCACGGGGGGGCGGGGGTGGGGAGCTCCTACAATGAGCAGTTCTTC.